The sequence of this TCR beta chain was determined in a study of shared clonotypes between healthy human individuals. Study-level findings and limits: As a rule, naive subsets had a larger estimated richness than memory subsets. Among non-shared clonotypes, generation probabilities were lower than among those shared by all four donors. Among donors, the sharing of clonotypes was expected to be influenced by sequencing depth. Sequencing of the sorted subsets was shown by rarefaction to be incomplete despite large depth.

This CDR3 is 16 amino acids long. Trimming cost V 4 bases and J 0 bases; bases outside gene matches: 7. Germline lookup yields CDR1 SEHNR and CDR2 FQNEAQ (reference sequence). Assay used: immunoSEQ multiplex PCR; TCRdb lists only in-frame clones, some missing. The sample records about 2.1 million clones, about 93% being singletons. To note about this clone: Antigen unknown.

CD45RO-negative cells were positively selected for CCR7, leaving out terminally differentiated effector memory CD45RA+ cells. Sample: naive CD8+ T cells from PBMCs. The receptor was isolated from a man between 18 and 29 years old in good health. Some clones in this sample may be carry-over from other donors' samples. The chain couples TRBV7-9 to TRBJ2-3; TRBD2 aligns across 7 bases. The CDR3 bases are TGTGCCAGCAGCTCACGGGGAGGGACCAGCACAGATACGCAGTATTTT. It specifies CASSSRGGTSTDTQYF.